The 5 T cell receptor beta chains reported below all come from one sample, sequenced in a study of cytomegalovirus exposure and HLA in healthy donors (dated 2017 in TCRdb). Libraries were prepared through the immunoSEQ multiplex PCR assay. The multiplex PCR relied on a mix of 60 forward primers for TCR Vbeta segments and 13 reverse primers for TCR Jbeta segments. The clones in this table, taken by TCRdb from immuneACCESS, are in-frame only. Not every clone is retained; where verified, under half of the shortfall comes from an unresolved V gene, and the cause of the rest is unknown. The sample profile shows roughly 150,000 clones; 82% of them were found once. The top ten hold about 1.6% of the sample. Sample: PBMCs. The source of these receptors is a girl between 5 and 17 years old in good health and CMV-seropositive.

This chain connects TRBV5-6 to TRBJ2-4; possible D gene TRBD2, 5 bases. The V end lost 1 base, the J end lost 6 bases, and 11 bases lay between the germline ends. CDR3 length equals 14 residues. The V gene's germline CDR1 is SGHDT and CDR2 YYEEEE. The CDR3 bases are TGTGCCAGCAGCTTGCGAGGGTCGTCAAACATTCAGTACTTC. Translated: CASSLRGSSNIQYF.

V usage is TRBV18 and J usage is TRBJ2-1; 12 bases agree with TRBD1. Trimming took 1 base from V and 9 from J; bases not matched to a gene: 4. The CDR3 spans 15 residues. Germline values: CDR1 KGHSH, CDR2 LQKENI. CDR3 loop: CASSPQGQGAREQFF. The CDR3 DNA is TGTGCCAGCTCACCACAGGGACAGGGGGCACGTGAGCAGTTCTTC.

This rearrangement joins TRBV30 to TRBJ1-2, with a tentative D call TRBD1 (5 bases). Germline V gene lookup returns CDR1 GTSNPN and CDR2 SVGIG (reference sequence). CDR3 size: 13 residues. The V gene lost 2 bases and the J gene lost 8 bases, with 15 bases spanning the gap. The CDR3 loop is CAWSPGMDRGYTF. The CDR3 DNA reads as TGTGCCTGGAGTCCAGGGATGGATCGGGGCTACACCTTC.

The chain links TRBV28 to TRBJ2-7; perhaps TRBD1 as D (5 bases). The CDR3 length is 12 residues. Germline V gene sequence: CDR1 MDHEN, CDR2 SYDVKM. Between the trimmed V and J ends, which lost 2 bases and 6 bases, there was a span of 8 bases. CDR3: CASSLQGFEQYF. The CDR3 coding sequence is TGTGCCAGCAGTTTACAGGGCTTCGAGCAGTACTTC.

Points on this clone: The junction shows a germline mismatch at one end, possibly a read error. V gene TRBV14 combines with J gene TRBJ2-1; 7 bases match TRBD2. Germline loops: CDR1 SGHDN, CDR2 FVKESK. There are 16 residues in the CDR3. The CDR3: CASSQPGLGSSNEQFF. CDR3 sequence (DNA): TGTGCCAGCAGCCAGCCAGGACTAGGGTCCTCCAATGAGCAGTTCTTC.